This passage covers 10 T cell receptor beta chains from one sample sequenced in a study of blood T cell repertoires in COVID-19. Sequenced by immunoSEQ multiplex PCR; TCRdb stores in-frame clones only, minus some. The sample contains around 250,000 clones, roughly 88% of which appear only once. Sequenced input: PBMCs or T cells enriched from blood (not recorded which). Receptor source: a woman aged 50 to 65 who had recovered from COVID-19.

This rearrangement joins TRBV6-4 to TRBJ1-4; TRBD1 might be the D (6 bases). The ends were cut back, 0 bases at V and 5 bases at J, with 13 bases in the middle. There are 16 residues in the CDR3. Per germline, CDR1 MRHNA and CDR2 SNTAGT. In nucleotides, the CDR3 is TGTGCCAGCAGTGACTCGTCTGAGGGGGTAAATGAAAAACTGTTTTTT. Its protein product is CASSDSSEGVNEKLFF.

This chain connects TRBV21-1 to TRBJ2-1; the DNA was not compared with TRBD2, the D call given in the table. TRBV21-1 is designated a pseudogene. This CDR3 has 15 residues. The CDR3 sequence: CASSNRGLDWSEQFF. CDR3 coding DNA: TGTGCCAGCAGCAACCGTGGACTAGATTGGAGTGAGCAGTTCTTC.

The V gene is TRBV9, the J gene TRBJ2-2; 7 nucleotides line up with TRBD2. Germline V gene data show CDR1 as SGDLS and CDR2 as YYNGEE. J lost 2 bases, V lost 4 bases, and 5 bases had no gene match. This CDR3 is built from 15 residues. CDR3 sequence: CASSPGTTNTGELFF. The DNA for the CDR3 is TGTGCCAGCAGCCCAGGGACTACAAACACCGGGGAGCTGTTTTTT.

The CDR3 DNA sequence: TGTGCCACCAGCAGGACGACAGGGTTCGGCACTGAAGCTTTCTTT. Its protein is CATSRTTGFGTEAFF. This chain connects TRBV15 to TRBJ1-1, with 7 bases fitting TRBD1. CDR3 size: 15 residues. The J segment lost 4 bases and the V segment lost 3 bases, leaving 8 bases of the junction unmatched. The germline CDR1 and CDR2 sequences are LNHNV and YYDKDF (reference sequence). Together with reference TRBV15 and TRBJ1-1, the CDR3 gives the full variable domain: DAMVIQNPRYQVTQFGKPVTLSCSQTLNHNVMYWYQQKSSQAPKLLFHYYDKDFNNEADTPDNFQSRRPNTSFCFLDIRSPGLGDTAMYLCATSRTTGFGTEAFFGQGTRLTVV.

The gene calls are TRBV7-9 and TRBJ1-2; D is uncertain. CDR1 and CDR2 from the germline V gene are SEHNR and FQNEAQ (reference sequence). The CDR3 sequence is 15 residues long. Trimming took 6 bases from V and 5 from J, leaving 19 bases between them. CDR3 in DNA: TGTGCCAGCAGGGGCCCCCACCGGGAGTGGTATGGCTACACCTTC. Encoded protein: CASRGPHREWYGYTF.

This clone turned up a few times. The CDR3 here is CASSRLDFHEQYF. Written as DNA, the CDR3 is TGTGCCAGCAGCCGACTAGATTTCCACGAGCAGTACTTC. V is TRBV4-2 and J is TRBJ2-7, with D possibly being TRBD2 (6 bases). The CDR3 runs 13 residues. V lost 4 bases and J 5 bases, leaving 12 bases between the germline ends. In germline, CDR1 is LGHNA, CDR2 YNFKEQ.

The chain joins TRBV28 to TRBJ1-2; 7 bases fit TRBD1. The CDR3 has 14 amino acids. Per the germline V gene, CDR1 is MDHEN and CDR2 is SYDVKM. V dropped 2 bases and J dropped 2; count of bases not matched to a gene: 2. CDR3 DNA sequence: TGTGCCAGCAGTTTAGAGGGGGCGAACTATGGCTACACCTTC. This translates into CASSLEGANYGYTF.

This chain uses TRBV3-1 (or the pseudogene TRBV3-2) with TRBJ2-5; 8 bases line up with TRBD2. V trimming: 4 bases; J trimming: 1 base; junction bases outside the gene matches: 5. Germline loops: CDR1 LGHDT, CDR2 YNNKEL (reference sequence). This CDR3 comprises 15 residues. CDR3 residues: CASSPWTSTQETQYF. In DNA form, the CDR3 reads TGTGCCAGCAGCCCCTGGACTAGCACCCAAGAGACCCAGTACTTC.

The rearrangement links TRBV28 to TRBJ2-3; perhaps TRBD2 as D (6 bases). Germline-derived CDR1 and CDR2 are MDHEN and SYDVKM. Trimming pared 4 bases from V and 2 bases from J, leaving 13 bases between. The CDR3 loop spans 15 amino acids. The CDR3 here is CASSSTGLLTDTQYF. In DNA form, the CDR3 reads TGTGCCAGCAGTTCAACGGGACTCCTCACAGATACGCAGTATTTT.

J is TRBJ1-1 and V is TRBV30; D gene uncertain. Germline CDR1 reads GTSNPN; CDR2 reads SVGIG (reference sequence). V dropped 3 bases and J dropped 5 bases, with 19 bases sitting between them. The CDR3 extends over 15 amino acids. The CDR3 bases are TGTGCCTGGAGACGGAGCCCCGGGTACGGAACTGAAGCTTTCTTT. Translated: CAWRRSPGYGTEAFF. The entire variable domain, with the rest obtained from reference TRBV30 and TRBJ1-1, is as follows: SQTIHQWPATLVQPVGSPLSLECTVEGTSNPNLYWYRQAAGRGLQLLFYSVGIGQISSEVPQNLSASRPQDRQFILSSKKLLLSDSGFYLCAWRRSPGYGTEAFFGQGTRLTVV.